This T cell receptor beta chain was sequenced for a study of glioma-infiltrating T cells (TCRdb year 2016). About the study as a whole: Low-grade gliomas were represented by WHO grade II oligodendrogliomas or astrocytomas, and glioblastomas were represented by WHO grade IV tumors that were sampled at initial rather than recurrent diagnosis. Before surgery, glioma patients were given dexamethasone for six or fewer days. For blood libraries, the target was about 4- to 10-fold sequencing coverage of about 990,000 peripheral T cells. Glioma tissue, non-neoplastic brain tissue and matched peripheral blood mononuclear cells were used as sources from which TCR alpha- and beta-chain repertoires were sequenced. Each tissue-infiltrating repertoire was compared with the same patient's peripheral blood repertoire to measure divergence between tissue and blood T-cell populations. The paired cohort was made up of three low-grade glioma patients, several primary glioblastoma patients and three non-glioma patients who contributed non-neoplastic brain tissue.

TCR alpha and beta CDR3 regions were amplified with the iRepertoire nested amplicon-rescue multiplex PCR (arm-PCR) platform from RNA. The input for one-step reverse transcription and amplification was roughly 100-450 ng of either tissue mRNA or PBMC total RNA. Following bead purification, Illumina adapters were added through a secondary multiplex PCR, and the libraries were then gel-purified between 200 and 400 bp. Demultiplexing relied on internal 6-nucleotide barcodes carried by the libraries. Libraries were sequenced on an Illumina MiSeq with 2x220 or 2x250 nucleotide paired-end reads. Per the source publication's procedure: Paired reads were merged using FLASH 1.2.11 and were aligned to the GRCh37 human genome using BWA-MEM, after which TRA and TRB reads were extracted. An IMGT-derived reference of cassette sequences and CDR3 motifs, with pseudogenes included, was used for V and J assignment. Reads were translated in three frames, and productive CDR3s were defined by a C…FGXG motif without stop codons. Unique combinations of V-J cassette pair and CDR3 amino acid sequence were defined as clonotypes. Reads were filtered by Hamming distance, with the threshold set by the sequence error rate of each sample in mapped regions. TCRdb applied fastp at Q25 and MiXCR to the public reads, then kept only in-frame beta chains. CDR3 protein duplicates are merged, each entry listing the most common genes and DNA. TCRdb's processing, not the authors', yielded these V and J calls. The sample data list approximately 400,000 distinct CDR3 sequences, and about two fifths of these were observed just once. About 12% of the sample is held by the ten biggest clonotypes.

To note about this clonotype: Its target antigen remains unknown. Base quality data are lacking; no much larger clone is found one base away.

Immediately after resection, surgical brain or tumor specimens were cryofrozen in liquid nitrogen, with peripheral blood cells collected concurrently. The germline V gene supplies CDR1 MNHNS and CDR2 SASEGT. Measured from the cysteine to the phenylalanine, the CDR3 is 15 residues long. Here the CDR3 DNA is all that survives: 45 bases in frame from base 1. V is shortened by 6 bases, J by 1 base, and the region joining them spans 14 bases. Broader findings and caveats from the paper: VJ-independent divergence between tissue and blood was lower than expected in non-neoplastic patients but higher than expected in all gliomas, particularly low-grade gliomas. Very few CDR3 sequences were found to be shared between tissue and blood, and this scarcity was attributed to high CDR3 diversity and limited sampling. Patients with low tissue-blood divergence were marked by a signature set of shared blood CDR3 motifs, and this signature set was depleted in highly divergent patients. The group comparisons were based on small numbers of patients: three non-neoplastic, three low-grade glioma and roughly eight glioblastoma patients.

The rearrangement joined TRBV6-1 to TRBJ2-3; there is no confident call for the D gene. The sequence was collected from a human donor with low-grade glioma or glioblastoma, undergoing nonglioma brain surgery, or in good health (not recorded which). The source material was glioma tissue, nonneoplastic brain tissue, or PBMCs (not recorded which). The nucleotides read TGTGCCAGCAGCTCCGGACCAGAAGGCACAGATACGCAGTATTTT. Its protein is CASSSGPEGTDTQYF.